The 4 T cell receptor beta chains reported below all come from one sample, sequenced in a study of shared clonotypes between healthy human individuals. Sequencing was performed with immunoSEQ multiplex PCR; in TCRdb, only in-frame clones are kept and a portion is missing. The sample lists millions of clones, just over 90% occurring once. It was CD45RO-negative cells, positively selected for CCR7, that made up naive CD8 cells, with terminally differentiated effector memory CD45RA+ cells excluded. The specimen was naive CD8+ T cells from PBMCs. These receptor sequences come from a man between 18 and 35 years old in good health. Some clones in this sample may be carry-over from other donors' samples.

The V and J genes are TRBV29-1 and TRBJ2-1; the D gene could be TRBD1 or TRBD2 (5 bases each). V was trimmed by 7 bases and J by 8 bases, leaving 12 bases between them. This CDR3 has 11 amino acids. Germline V gives CDR1 SQVTM, CDR2 ANQGSEA. The CDR3 is CSGGPAYEQFF. The CDR3 DNA reads as TGCAGCGGGGGACCCGCGTATGAGCAGTTCTTC.

The rearrangement joins TRBV6-1 to TRBJ2-7; D might be TRBD2 (5 bases). Trimming pared 8 bases from V and 3 bases from J, leaving 17 bases between. Germline assignment: CDR1 MNHNS and CDR2 SASEGT. The CDR3 is made up of 14 amino acids. The DNA for the CDR3 is TGTGCCAGCTGCTTCGGAGTAGCGCTCTACGAGCAGTACTTC. Amino acid sequence: CASCFGVALYEQYF.

The V call is TRBV5-1, the J call TRBJ2-7; no reliable D call. The CDR3 spans 14 residues. Trimming shortened V by 7 bases and J by 3 bases, and 17 bases separated the two germline ends. Germline CDR1 is SGHRS and CDR2 is YFSETQ. The CDR3 here is CASRAHWQHYEQYF. CDR3 bases: TGCGCCAGCCGGGCCCACTGGCAGCACTACGAGCAGTACTTC.

The J gene is TRBJ2-7, the V gene TRBV27; TRBD2 aligns across 7 bases. This CDR3 is built from 16 residues. In germline, CDR1 is MNHEY, CDR2 SMNVEV (reference sequence). The trim removed 4 bases at V and 3 bases at J, leaving 12 bases unmatched. CDR3 coding DNA: TGTGCCAGCAGTTCGTTTCTTGGGACTAATGACTACGAGCAGTACTTC. Amino acid sequence: CASSSFLGTNDYEQYF.